This TCR beta chain originates from a study of blood T cell repertoires in COVID-19. For the study at large: Samples representing acute and convalescent COVID-19 were sourced from the United States, Italy and Spain. Sample material is recorded as cDNA or gDNA derived from T cells, B-cell-depleted T cells, or PBMCs.

Per the original data handling: It was from reference gene primer amplification that nucleated cell counts were estimated. The data were produced by immunoSEQ multiplex PCR, yet TCRdb's version contains in-frame clones alone and is incomplete. The V and J calls and clone size are taken from that table; D and trimming were inferred from the DNA. In the table there are more than 150,000 clones, almost 85% of which are singletons. Germline values: CDR1 SGHTS, CDR2 YDEGEE. Trimming removed 1 base at V and 1 base at J, with 12 bases between. This CDR3 has 16 amino acids. The J gene is TRBJ2-1, the V gene TRBV5-8; possibly TRBD2 for D (5 bases). The sample was peripheral blood. The source of this sequence is a man between 18 and 35 years old with active or convalescent COVID-19. The CDR3 spells CASSLPDSRSYNEQFF. The CDR3 DNA reads as TGTGCCAGCAGCTTGCCGGACTCCCGTTCCTACAATGAGCAGTTCTTC.